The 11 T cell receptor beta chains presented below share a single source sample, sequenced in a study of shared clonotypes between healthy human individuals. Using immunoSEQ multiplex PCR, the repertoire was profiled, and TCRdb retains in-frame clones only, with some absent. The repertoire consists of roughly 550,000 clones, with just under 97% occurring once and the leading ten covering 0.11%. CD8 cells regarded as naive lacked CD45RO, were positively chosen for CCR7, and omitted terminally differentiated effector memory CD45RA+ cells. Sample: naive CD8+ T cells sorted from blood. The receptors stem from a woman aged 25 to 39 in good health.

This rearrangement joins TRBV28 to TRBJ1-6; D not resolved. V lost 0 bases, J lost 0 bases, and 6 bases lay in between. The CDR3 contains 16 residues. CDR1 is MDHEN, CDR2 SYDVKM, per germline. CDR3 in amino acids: CASSLWVSSYNSPLHF. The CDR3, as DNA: TGTGCCAGCAGTTTATGGGTTAGCTCCTATAATTCACCCCTCCACTTT.

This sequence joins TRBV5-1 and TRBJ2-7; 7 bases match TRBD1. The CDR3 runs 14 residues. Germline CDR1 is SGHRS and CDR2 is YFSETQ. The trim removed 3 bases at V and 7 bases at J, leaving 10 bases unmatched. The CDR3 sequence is CASSSRDSPREQYF. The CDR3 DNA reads TGCGCCAGCAGCTCTAGGGACAGTCCCAGGGAGCAGTACTTC.

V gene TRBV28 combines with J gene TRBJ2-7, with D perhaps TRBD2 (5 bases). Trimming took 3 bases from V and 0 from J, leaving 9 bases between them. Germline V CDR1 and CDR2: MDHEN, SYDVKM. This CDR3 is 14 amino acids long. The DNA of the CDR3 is TGTGCCAGCAGTTTCCCCGGGGACTCCTACGAGCAGTACTTC. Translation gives CASSFPGDSYEQYF.

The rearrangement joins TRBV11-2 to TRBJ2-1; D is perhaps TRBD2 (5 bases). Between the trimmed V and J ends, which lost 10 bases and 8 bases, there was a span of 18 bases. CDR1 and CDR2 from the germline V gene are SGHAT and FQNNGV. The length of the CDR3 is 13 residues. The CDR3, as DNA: TGTGCCACCGCGGGTTCTCGTTGGGATGAGCAGTTCTTC. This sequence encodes CATAGSRWDEQFF.

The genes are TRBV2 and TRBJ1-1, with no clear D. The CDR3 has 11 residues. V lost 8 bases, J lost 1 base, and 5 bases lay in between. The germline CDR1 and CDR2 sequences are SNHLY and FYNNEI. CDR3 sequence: CASVKNTEAFF. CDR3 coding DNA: TGTGCCAGCGTAAAGAACACTGAAGCTTTCTTT.

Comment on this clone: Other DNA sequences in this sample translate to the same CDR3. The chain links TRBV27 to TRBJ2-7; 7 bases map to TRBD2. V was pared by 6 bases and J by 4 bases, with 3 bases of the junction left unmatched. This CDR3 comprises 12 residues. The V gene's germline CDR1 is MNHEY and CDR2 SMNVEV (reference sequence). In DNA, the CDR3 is TGTGCCAGCAGCTTCGGGGGGTACGAGCAGTACTTC. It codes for CASSFGGYEQYF.

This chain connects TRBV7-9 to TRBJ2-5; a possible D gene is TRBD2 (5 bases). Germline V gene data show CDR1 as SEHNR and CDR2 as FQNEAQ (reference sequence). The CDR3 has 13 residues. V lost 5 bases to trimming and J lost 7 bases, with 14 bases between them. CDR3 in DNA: TGTGCCAGCAGCCCCCCGCTAGCTGGGACCCAGTACTTC. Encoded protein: CASSPPLAGTQYF.

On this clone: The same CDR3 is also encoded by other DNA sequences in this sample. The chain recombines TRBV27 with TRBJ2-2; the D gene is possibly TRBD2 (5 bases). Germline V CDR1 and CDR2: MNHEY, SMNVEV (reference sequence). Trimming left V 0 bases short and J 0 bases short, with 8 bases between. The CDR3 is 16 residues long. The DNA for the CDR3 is TGTGCCAGCAGTTTATCGCTAGCTGCGAACACCGGGGAGCTGTTTTTT. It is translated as CASSLSLAANTGELFF.

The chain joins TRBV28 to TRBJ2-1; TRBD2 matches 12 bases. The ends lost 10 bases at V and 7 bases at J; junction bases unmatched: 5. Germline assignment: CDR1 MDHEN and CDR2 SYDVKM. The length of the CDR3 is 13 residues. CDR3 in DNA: TGTGCCACCGTGACTAGCGGGAGTAATGAGCAGTTCTTC. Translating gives CATVTSGSNEQFF.

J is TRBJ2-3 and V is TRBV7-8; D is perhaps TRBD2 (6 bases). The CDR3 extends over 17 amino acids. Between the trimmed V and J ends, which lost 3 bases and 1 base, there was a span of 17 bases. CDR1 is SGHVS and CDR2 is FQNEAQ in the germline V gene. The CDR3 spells CASSFPLIGGGTDTQYF. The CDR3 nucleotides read TGTGCCAGCAGCTTCCCCTTGATTGGCGGGGGCACAGATACGCAGTATTTT.

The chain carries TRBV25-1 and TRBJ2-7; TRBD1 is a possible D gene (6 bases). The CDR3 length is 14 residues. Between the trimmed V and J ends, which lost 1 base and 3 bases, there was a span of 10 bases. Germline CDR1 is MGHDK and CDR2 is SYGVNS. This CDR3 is CASSELRGSYEQYF. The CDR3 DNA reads TGTGCCAGCAGTGAATTGAGGGGGAGCTACGAGCAGTACTTC.